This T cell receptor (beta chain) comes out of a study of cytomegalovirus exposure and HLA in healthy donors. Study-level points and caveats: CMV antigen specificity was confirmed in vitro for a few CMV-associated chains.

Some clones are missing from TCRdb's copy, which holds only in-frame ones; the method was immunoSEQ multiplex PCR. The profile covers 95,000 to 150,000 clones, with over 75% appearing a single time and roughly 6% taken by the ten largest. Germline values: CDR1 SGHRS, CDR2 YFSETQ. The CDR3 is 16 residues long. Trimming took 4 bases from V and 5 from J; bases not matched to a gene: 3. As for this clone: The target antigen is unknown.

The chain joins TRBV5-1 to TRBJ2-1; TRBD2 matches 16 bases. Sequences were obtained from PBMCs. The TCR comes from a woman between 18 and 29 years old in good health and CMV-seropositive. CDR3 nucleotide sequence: TGCGCCAGCAGCGTTGGGACTAGCGGGAGGGACAATGAGCAGTTCTTC. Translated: CASSVGTSGRDNEQFF.